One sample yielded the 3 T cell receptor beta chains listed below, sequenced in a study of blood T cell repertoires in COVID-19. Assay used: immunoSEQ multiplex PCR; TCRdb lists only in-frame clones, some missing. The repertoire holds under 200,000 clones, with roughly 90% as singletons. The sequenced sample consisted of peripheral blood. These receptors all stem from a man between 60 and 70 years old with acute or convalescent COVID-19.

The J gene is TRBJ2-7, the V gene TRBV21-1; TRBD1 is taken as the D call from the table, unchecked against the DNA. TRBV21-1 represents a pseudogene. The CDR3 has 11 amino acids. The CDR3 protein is CASSKGREQYV. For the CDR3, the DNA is TGTGCCAGCAGCAAAGGCAGGGAGCAGTACGTC.

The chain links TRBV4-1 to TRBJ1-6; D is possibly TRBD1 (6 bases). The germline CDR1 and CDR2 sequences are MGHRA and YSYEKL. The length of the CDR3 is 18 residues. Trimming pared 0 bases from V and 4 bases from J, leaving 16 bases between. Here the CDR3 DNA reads TGCGCCAGCAGCCAAGATATAACGGGGGGACATTATAATTCACCCCTCCACTTT. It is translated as CASSQDITGGHYNSPLHF.

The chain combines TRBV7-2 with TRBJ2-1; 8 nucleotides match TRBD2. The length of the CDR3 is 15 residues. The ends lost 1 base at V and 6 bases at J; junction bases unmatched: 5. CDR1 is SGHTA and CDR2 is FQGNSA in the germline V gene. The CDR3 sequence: CASSLDSGERNEQFF. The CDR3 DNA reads TGTGCCAGCAGCTTAGATAGCGGGGAGCGCAATGAGCAGTTCTTC.